Below, 6 T cell receptor beta chains from the same sample are listed, as sequenced in a study of T-cell reconstitution after alpha-beta-depleted transplantation in children. The library targeted TCRbeta and was prepared with unique molecular identifiers. TCRdb called the PCR reads again in MiXCR, with one record for every CDR3 protein. The repertoire holds about 420,000 distinct CDR3 sequences, roughly 15% seen once, with approximately 28% in the top ten. The input for sequencing was PBMCs, mostly from graft donor cells, taken 360 days after TCRalphabeta/CD19-depleted stem cell transplant. Every receptor here comes from a boy younger than two who had a stem cell transplant for Wiskott-Aldrich syndrome, so the T cells may come from the graft donor.

Details on this clonotype: Germline and junction disagree at one end, which may indicate a read error. J is TRBJ2-1 and V is TRBV7-9; no definite D call. The CDR3 is 13 amino acids. Germline CDR1 is SEHNR and CDR2 is FQNEAQ (reference sequence). CDR3 loop: CASSIASYNEQFF. CDR3 DNA: TGTGCCAGCAGCATAGCCAGCTACAATGAGCAGTTCTTC. Full variable domain (outside the CDR3, taken from reference TRBV7-9 and TRBJ2-1): DTGVSQNPRHKITKRGQNVTFRCDPISEHNRLYWYRQTLGQGPEFLTYFQNEAQLEKSRLLSDRFSAERPKGSFSTLEIQRTEQGDSAMYLCASSIASYNEQFFGPGTRLTVL.

V and J are TRBV5-1 and TRBJ2-3, with 7 bases aligning to TRBD2. With 4 bases clipped from V and 0 bases from J, the junction kept 14 bases outside the gene matches. The CDR3 is 18 residues long. Germline V gene data show CDR1 as SGHRS and CDR2 as YFSETQ. The CDR3 is CASSKAVEGSGSTDTQYF. CDR3 in DNA: TGCGCCAGCAGCAAAGCGGTTGAGGGTAGCGGGAGCACAGATACGCAGTATTTT.

On this clonotype: The CDR3 ends on some other residue instead of the conserved phenylalanine or tryptophan, so this is likely a read error. The rearrangement uses TRBV20-1 and TRBJ2-7, with TRBD1 as a possible D gene (6 bases). Germline CDR1 reads DFQATT; CDR2 reads SNEGSKA (reference sequence). Trimming removed 6 bases at V and 1 base at J, with 13 bases between. CDR3 size: 13 residues. As DNA, the CDR3 is TGCAGTGCACGTCGACAGGATTCCTACGAGCAGTACTTA. It specifies CSARRQDSYEQYL.

The rearrangement links TRBV18 to TRBJ1-5; D possibly corresponds to TRBD1 (6 bases). Germline V gene lookup returns CDR1 KGHSH and CDR2 LQKENI. The CDR3 spans 16 residues. Trimming left V 5 bases short and J 1 base short, with 15 bases between. Here the CDR3 reads CASSLTGTQSNQPQHF. The CDR3 DNA is TGTGCCAGCTCATTAACCGGGACACAGAGCAATCAGCCCCAGCATTTT. Combining the CDR3 with reference TRBV18 and TRBJ1-5 gives the whole variable domain NAGVMQNPRHLVRRRGQEARLRCSPMKGHSHVYWYRQLPEEGLKFMVYLQKENIIDESGMPKERFSAEFPKEGPSILRIQQVVRGDSAAYFCASSLTGTQSNQPQHFGDGTRLSIL.

This clonotype was observed a few times. The rearrangement uses TRBV20-1 and TRBJ2-1; 7 positions agree with TRBD2. CDR3 size: 14 residues. With 6 bases clipped from V and 4 bases from J, the junction kept 9 bases outside the gene matches. The germline V gene has CDR1 DFQATT and CDR2 SNEGSKA (reference sequence). CDR3 nucleotide sequence: TGCAGTGCGCCCCGGGCGGGGGAATACAATGAGCAGTTCTTC. Residues: CSAPRAGEYNEQFF.

There are many counts of this clonotype. The CDR3 DNA sequence: TGTGCCAGCAGTCCGACTAGCGGGAGCTGGGGCCTGATCTACAATGAGCAGTTCTTC. Translation gives CASSPTSGSWGLIYNEQFF. The chain is built from TRBV6-2 or TRBV6-3 and TRBJ2-1; 12 nucleotides align to TRBD2. CDR1 MNHEY and CDR2 SVGEGT come from the germline V gene. With V trimmed by 5 bases and J by 3 bases, 14 bases remained unmatched. The CDR3 covers 19 residues.